The sample holds many counts of the clone carrying this T cell receptor beta chain. Antigen: not known. Each library that profiled naive CD8 cells came from approximately 20,000 to 1,000,000 sorted cells with 10%, 30% or 50% RNA. The record originates from a study of molecular identifiers for immune sequencing clone quantification. Study at large: Replicate experiments took RNA from around 18,000 or 91,000 naive CD8 cells, divided it five ways and sequenced four.

Trimming took off 2 bases at V and 9 bases at J, with 8 bases between the two ends. The CDR3 extends over 12 amino acids. The germline CDR1 and CDR2 sequences are SEHNR and FQNEAQ (reference sequence). Study-wide points: Investigators reportedly could detect spiked Jurkat TCR RNA from one cell among approximately 930,000 naive cells.

MiXCR, run by TCRdb on the PCR reads, gives a single entry per CDR3 protein. The sample contains approximately 97,000 distinct CDR3 sequences, 20% to 25% of which appear only once. The sequence derives from a human donor in good health. Some libraries in this study had Jurkat cell RNA spiked in. This rearrangement joins TRBV7-9 to TRBJ2-1; no clear D. The sequenced sample was naive CD8+ T cells from blood, with Jurkat cell RNA spiked in. Subset described: FACS-sorted CD8+CD4-CCR7+CD45RA+ naive T cells. In DNA, the CDR3 is TGTGCCAGCAGCTTATACGCGCGTGAGCAGTTCTTC. It encodes CASSLYAREQFF. The full variable domain, with the rest looked up from reference TRBV7-9 and TRBJ2-1, is DTGVSQNPRHKITKRGQNVTFRCDPISEHNRLYWYRQTLGQGPEFLTYFQNEAQLEKSRLLSDRFSAERPKGSFSTLEIQRTEQGDSAMYLCASSLYAREQFFGPGTRLTVL.